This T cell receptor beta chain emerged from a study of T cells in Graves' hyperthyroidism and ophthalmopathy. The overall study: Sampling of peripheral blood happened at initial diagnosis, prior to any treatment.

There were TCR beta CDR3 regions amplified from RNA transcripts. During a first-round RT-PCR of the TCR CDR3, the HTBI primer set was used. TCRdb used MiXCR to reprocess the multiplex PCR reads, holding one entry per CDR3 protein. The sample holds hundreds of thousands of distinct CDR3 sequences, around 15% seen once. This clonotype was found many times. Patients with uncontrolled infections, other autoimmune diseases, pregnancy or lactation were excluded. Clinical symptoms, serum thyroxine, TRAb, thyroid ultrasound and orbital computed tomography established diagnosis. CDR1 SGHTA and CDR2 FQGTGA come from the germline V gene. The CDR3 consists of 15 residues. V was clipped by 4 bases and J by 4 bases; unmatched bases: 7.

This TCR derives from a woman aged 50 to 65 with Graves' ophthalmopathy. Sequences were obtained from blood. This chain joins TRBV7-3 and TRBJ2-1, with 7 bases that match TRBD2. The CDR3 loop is CASSSSGLTYNEQFF. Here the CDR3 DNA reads TGTGCCAGCAGCTCCTCGGGACTAACATACAATGAGCAGTTCTTC.